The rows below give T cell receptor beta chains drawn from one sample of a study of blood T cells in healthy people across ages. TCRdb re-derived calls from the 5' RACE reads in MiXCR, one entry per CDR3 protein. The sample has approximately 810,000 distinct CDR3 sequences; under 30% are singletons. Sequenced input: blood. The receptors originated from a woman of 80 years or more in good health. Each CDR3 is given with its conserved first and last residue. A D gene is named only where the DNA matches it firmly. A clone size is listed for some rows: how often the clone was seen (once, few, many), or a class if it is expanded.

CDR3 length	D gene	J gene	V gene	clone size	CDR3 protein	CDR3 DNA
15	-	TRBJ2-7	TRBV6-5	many	CASSFAQGVPYEQYF	TGTGCCAGCAGTTTTGCCCAGGGCGTCCCCTACGAGCAGTACTTC
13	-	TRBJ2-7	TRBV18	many	CASSPKINYEQYF	TGTGCCAGCTCACCCAAGATAAACTACGAGCAGTACTTC
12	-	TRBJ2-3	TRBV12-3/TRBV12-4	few	CASSLPGGGQYF	TGTGCCAGCAGTTTGCCAGGTGGGGGGCAGTATTTT
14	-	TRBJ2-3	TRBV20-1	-	CSATSALSTDTQYF	TGCAGTGCAACTTCAGCCCTCAGCACAGATACGCAGTATTTT
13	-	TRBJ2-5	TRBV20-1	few	CSARDQGPGEQYF	TGCAGTGCTAGAGATCAGGGTCCAGGGGAGCAGTACTTC
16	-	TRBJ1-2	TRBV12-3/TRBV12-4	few	CASTQGGSLLNYGYTF	TGTGCCAGCACCCAAGGGGGGAGTCTTCTTAACTATGGCTACACCTTC
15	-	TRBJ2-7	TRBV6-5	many	CASSEIGRSSYEQYF	TGTGCCAGCAGCGAAATCGGACGGAGCTCCTACGAGCAGTACTTC
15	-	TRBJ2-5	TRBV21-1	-	CASSKGQGEDNEQYF	TGTGCCAGCAGCAAAGGACAGGGAGAAGACAATGAGCAGTACTTC
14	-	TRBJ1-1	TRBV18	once	CASSPQGGTTEAFF	TGTGCCAGCTCACCACAGGGCGGGACCACTGAAGCTTTCTTT
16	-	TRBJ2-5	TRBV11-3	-	CASSLGGGNPQETQYF	TGTGCCAGCAGCTTAGGAGGTGGGAACCCCCAAGAGACCCAGTACTTC
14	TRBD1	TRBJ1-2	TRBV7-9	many	CASSLVGGSYGYTF	TGTGCCAGCAGCTTAGTAGGGGGCAGCTATGGCTACACCTTC
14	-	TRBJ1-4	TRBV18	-	CASSLDRKNEKLFF	TGTGCCAGCTCACTGGACAGAAAGAATGAAAAACTGTTTTTT
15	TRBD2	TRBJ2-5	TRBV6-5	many	CASSREGGFRETQYF	TGTGCCAGCAGCCGAGAGGGAGGGTTCAGAGAGACCCAGTACTTC
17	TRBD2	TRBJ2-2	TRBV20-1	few	CSATGTSGGRNTGELFF	TGCAGTGCTACCGGGACTAGCGGGGGGCGGAACACCGGGGAGCTGTTTTTT
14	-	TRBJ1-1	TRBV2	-	CASRPLGGGTEAFF	TGTGCCAGCAGGCCATTAGGGGGGGGAACTGAAGCTTTCTTT
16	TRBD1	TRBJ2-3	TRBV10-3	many	CAISEQTGGLGNTQYF	TGTGCCATCAGTGAACAGACAGGGGGCCTCGGGAATACGCAGTATTTT
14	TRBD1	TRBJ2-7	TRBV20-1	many	CSARDRTGTQEQYF	TGCAGTGCTAGAGACCGGACAGGGACGCAAGAGCAGTACTTC
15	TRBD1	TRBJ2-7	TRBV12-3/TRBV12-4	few	CASTLTGAGSYEQYF	TGTGCCAGCACCCTGACAGGGGCCGGCTCCTACGAGCAGTACTTC
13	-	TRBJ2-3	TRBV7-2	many	CASSDQGSDTQYF	TGTGCCAGCAGCGACCAGGGGTCAGATACGCAGTATTTT
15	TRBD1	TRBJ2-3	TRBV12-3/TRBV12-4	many	CASSPWTGWTDTQYF	TGTGCCAGCAGTCCGTGGACAGGGTGGACAGATACGCAGTATTTT
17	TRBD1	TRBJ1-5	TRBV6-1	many	CASSPRTGGESNQPQHF	TGTGCCAGCAGTCCTCGGACAGGGGGCGAAAGCAATCAGCCCCAGCATTTT
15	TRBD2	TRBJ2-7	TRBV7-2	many	CASSPSGGVSYEQYF	TGTGCCAGCAGTCCTAGCGGGGGGGTCTCCTACGAGCAGTACTTC
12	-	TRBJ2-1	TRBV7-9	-	CASSPSGETQFF	TGTGCCAGCAGCCCAAGTGGGGAGACCCAGTTCTTC
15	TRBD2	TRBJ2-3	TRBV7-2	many	CASSLARGITDTQYF	TGTGCCAGCAGCTTAGCGCGGGGGATCACAGATACGCAGTATTTT
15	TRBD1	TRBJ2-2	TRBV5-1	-	CASSVLTGAPGELFF	TGCGCCAGCAGCGTGTTGACAGGGGCGCCCGGGGAGCTGTTTTTT
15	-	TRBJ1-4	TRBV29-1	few	CSGEIPQGSGEKLFF	TGCAGCGGTGAAATCCCCCAGGGAAGCGGTGAAAAACTGTTTTTT